This TCR beta chain was recovered during a study of T-cell memory formation after mild COVID-19. The study's findings and limits: There was a balanced CD4/CD8 profile in clones contracting day 15 to 85, and later expanders leaned CD4+.

Worth noting for this clonotype: Antigen: not known.

The germline gives CDR1 MNHNY, CDR2 SVGAGI (reference sequence). This CDR3 spans 16 amino acids. V lost 4 bases, J lost 4 bases, and 9 bases stayed unmatched. 5'RACE with constant-segment primers yielded barcoded, UMI-tagged TCR alpha and TCR beta cDNA libraries. TCRdb ran MiXCR on the 5' RACE reads and lists one entry per CDR3 protein. The sample has around 310,000 distinct CDR3 sequences; roughly 19% are singletons. The source is a man aged 18 to 29 who had mild COVID-19 (a few samples of this study predate the infection). Cell type and time point are not known. The rearrangement joins TRBV6-6 to TRBJ2-5; 10 bases line up with TRBD1. The sequenced sample was PBMCs or a T cell subset sorted from them (not recorded which). CDR3 DNA: TGTGCCAGCAGTTTCATGGGGGGGACAGGGGCAGAGACCCAGTACTTC. This translates into CASSFMGGTGAETQYF.